What follows describes a single T cell receptor beta chain. The data derive from a study of T-cell reconstitution after alpha-beta-depleted transplantation in children. A library of TCRbeta sequences, prepared with unique molecular identifiers, was generated. TCRdb ran MiXCR on the PCR reads and lists one entry per CDR3 protein. The sample lists roughly 500,000 distinct CDR3 sequences, about 12% occurring once. Germline CDR1 and CDR2: PRHDT and FYEKMQ (reference sequence). The CDR3 length is 14 residues. Trimming removed 5 bases at V and 7 bases at J, with 14 bases between. This clonotype was obtained from a human donor who donated a stem cell graft to a child with combined immunodeficiency. The rearrangement uses TRBV13 and TRBJ1-4; possibly TRBD1 for D (5 bases). Sequenced material: PBMCs from the stem cell graft donor, taken from the stem cell graft. CDR3 bases: TGTGCCAGCAGCGCACGGGGGTCTAGTGAAAAACTGTTTTTT. As protein: CASSARGSSEKLFF.